The 21 T cell receptor beta chains below all came from one sample that was sequenced in a study of blood T cell repertoires in COVID-19. Sequencing was performed with immunoSEQ multiplex PCR; in TCRdb, only in-frame clones are kept and a portion is missing. Of over 250,000 clones listed, about 88% were seen once; the top ten hold 2%. Sequencing was done on a sample of PBMCs or T cells enriched from blood (not recorded which). The receptors here all came from a woman in her sixties or seventies in a cohort exposed to, infected with or recovered from COVID-19 (not recorded which).

This clone has only one observation. The chain carries TRBV7-6 and TRBJ1-2; 7 bases are a match to TRBD1. The CDR3 spans 16 residues. Germline V gene lookup returns CDR1 SGHVS and CDR2 FNYEAQ. V lost 5 bases, J lost 3 bases, and 12 bases stayed unmatched. The CDR3 here is CASSPGGSRGDYGYTF. Written as DNA, the CDR3 is TGTGCCAGCAGCCCTGGGGGGAGCAGGGGGGACTATGGCTACACCTTC. The entire variable domain, with the rest obtained from reference TRBV7-6 and TRBJ1-2, is as follows: GAGVSQSPRYKVTKRGQDVALRCDPISGHVSLYWYRQALGQGPEFLTYFNYEAQQDKSGLPNDRFSAERPEGSISTLTIQRTEQRDSAMYRCASSPGGSRGDYGYTFGSGTRLTVV.

Comments on this clone: The sample contains more than one DNA sequence encoding this CDR3. The genes are TRBV6-2 or TRBV6-3 and TRBJ2-1, with D possibly matching TRBD2 (6 bases). V was cut by 6 bases and J by 0 bases, with 12 bases left in between. CDR1 and CDR2 (germline): MNHEY, SVGEGT. The CDR3 runs 15 residues. The CDR3 spells CASSPGGSSYNEQFF. The CDR3 DNA sequence: TGTGCCAGCAGCCCAGGAGGGAGCTCCTACAATGAGCAGTTCTTC.

This clone was counted once. The genes are TRBV5-5 and TRBJ1-2, with 7 bases aligning to TRBD1. The ends lost 0 bases at V and 1 base at J; junction bases unmatched: 3. The CDR3 is made up of 15 amino acids. CDR1 is SGHKS, CDR2 YYEKEE, per germline (reference sequence). Written as DNA, the CDR3 is TGTGCCAGCAGCTTGGAGGGGGCCCTTAACTATGGCTACACCTTC. Protein: CASSLEGALNYGYTF.

This clone has more than one count but fewer than ten. The gene calls are TRBV2 and TRBJ1-5; no reliable D call. Trimming left V 0 bases short and J 4 bases short, with 7 bases between. Germline CDR1 reads SNHLY; CDR2 reads FYNNEI. The CDR3 sequence is 14 residues long. This CDR3 is CASSEARVNQPQHF. CDR3 DNA sequence: TGTGCCAGCAGTGAAGCGAGGGTTAATCAGCCCCAGCATTTT.

V gene TRBV6-6 combines with J gene TRBJ2-6; unclear D gene. Trimming took 5 bases from V and 2 from J, leaving 13 bases between them. Germline loops: CDR1 MNHNY, CDR2 SVGAGI (reference sequence). This CDR3 comprises 16 residues. The CDR3 coding sequence is TGTGCCAGCAGTCGGATGGTCCGGGCTGGGGCCAACGTCCTGACTTTC. The encoded protein is CASSRMVRAGANVLTF.

V usage is TRBV30 and J usage is TRBJ1-4; weak D call: TRBD1 (6 bases). Trimming removed 2 bases from V and 0 bases from J, with 7 bases in between. CDR3 length equals 14 residues. Germline-derived CDR1 and CDR2 are GTSNPN and SVGIG (reference sequence). CDR3 bases: TGTGCCTGGAGTCGGACAGCAACTAATGAAAAACTGTTTTTT. Its translation: CAWSRTATNEKLFF.

The J gene is TRBJ1-3, the V gene TRBV6-5, with TRBD1 matching over 7 bases. This CDR3 region has 14 residues. Per germline, CDR1 MNHEY and CDR2 SVGAGI. V lost 8 bases and J lost 2; bases outside the gene matches: 6. The CDR3 DNA reads as TGTGCCAGCGGATCAGGGGGTACTGGAAACACCATATATTTT. Amino acid sequence: CASGSGGTGNTIYF.

This clone occurred a few times. The CDR3 nucleotides read TGCGCCAGCAGCTTGGACAGTACCCAAGAGACCCAGTACTTC. Translation: CASSLDSTQETQYF. The V call is TRBV5-1, the J call TRBJ2-5; no reliable D call. V was clipped by 0 bases and J by 1 base, with 7 bases between them. This CDR3 has 14 residues. Per germline, CDR1 SGHRS and CDR2 YFSETQ.

The chain recombines TRBV24-1 with TRBJ1-5; possible D gene TRBD1, 5 bases. Trimming took 6 bases from V and 2 from J, leaving 10 bases between them. The CDR3 sequence is 14 residues long. Germline CDR1 KGHDR, CDR2 SFDVKD. CDR3 residues: CATSRQGGNQPQHF. The CDR3 DNA follows: TGTGCCACCAGTAGGCAGGGTGGCAATCAGCCCCAGCATTTT.

The rearrangement uses TRBV7-3 and TRBJ2-1; 15 bases map to TRBD2. This CDR3 is 17 amino acids long. CDR1 SGHTA and CDR2 FQGTGA come from the germline V gene. Unmatched junction bases numbered 8, after V lost 3 bases and J lost 8 bases. This CDR3 reads CASSFSGLAGGLDEQFF. DNA of the CDR3: TGTGCCAGCAGCTTCTCGGGACTAGCGGGAGGCCTTGATGAGCAGTTCTTC.

The chain carries TRBV28 and TRBJ1-2; TRBD1 might be the D (5 bases). There are 14 residues in the CDR3. V was trimmed by 1 base and J by 8 bases, leaving 14 bases between them. Germline-derived CDR1 and CDR2 are MDHEN and SYDVKM. CDR3 residues: CASSLYQGRDGYTF. The CDR3 DNA follows: TGTGCCAGCAGTTTATATCAAGGGCGGGACGGCTACACCTTC.

The chain links TRBV5-1 to TRBJ1-2; D is possibly TRBD1 (5 bases). This CDR3 comprises 12 residues. Trimming pared 4 bases from V and 6 bases from J, leaving 10 bases between. Germline V lookup: CDR1 SGHRS, CDR2 YFSETQ. Here the CDR3 DNA reads TGCGCCAGCAGCCTAGGGGAAGATGGCTACACCTTC. Its translation: CASSLGEDGYTF.

CDR3 in amino acids: CASSSQGAHYYEQYF. CDR3 DNA sequence: TGTGCCAGCAGCTCGCAGGGGGCGCATTACTACGAGCAGTACTTC. The V gene is TRBV5-6, the J gene TRBJ2-7; TRBD1 agrees at 8 bases. Looked up from germline, CDR1 is SGHDT and CDR2 is YYEEEE. The V and J ends lost 3 bases and 3 bases, in that order; junction bases with no gene match: 8. The CDR3 runs to 15 residues.

CDR3: CATKTTGQGSYEQYF. CDR3 coding DNA: TGTGCCACCAAGACCACCGGACAGGGCTCCTACGAGCAGTACTTC. This chain connects TRBV18 to TRBJ2-7; 8 bases match TRBD1. The CDR3 is 15 amino acids. CDR1 and CDR2 (germline): KGHSH, LQKENI. The trim removed 10 bases at V and 0 bases at J, leaving 11 bases unmatched.

The chain links TRBV4-1 to TRBJ2-1, with 9 bases fitting TRBD2. This CDR3 is built from 17 residues. V was pared by 1 base and J by 7 bases, with 11 bases of the junction left unmatched. The germline gives CDR1 MGHRA, CDR2 YSYEKL. CDR3 region: CASSQGRAGGLENEQFF. DNA of the CDR3: TGCGCCAGCAGCCAAGGACGGGCGGGAGGGCTAGAGAATGAGCAGTTCTTC.

Written as DNA, the CDR3 is TGCGCCAGCAGCCAAGGAGGGCAGCTCCCGTACCAAGAGACCCAGTACTTC. It yields the protein CASSQGGQLPYQETQYF. The gene calls are TRBV4-1 and TRBJ2-5, with a weak D call TRBD2 (5 bases). The germline V and J ends were trimmed by 1 base and 0 bases, with 15 bases remaining between them. CDR1 is MGHRA and CDR2 is YSYEKL in the germline V gene. This CDR3 spans 17 amino acids.

The V and J genes are TRBV2 and TRBJ2-2; the match to TRBD2 covers 8 bases. CDR3 length: 16 amino acids. V shed 3 bases and J 3 bases; nucleotides not matched to a gene: 6. Germline V CDR1 and CDR2: SNHLY, FYNNEI. CDR3 loop: CASSDGGGLDTGELFF. CDR3 nucleotides: TGTGCCAGCAGTGACGGGGGGGGCTTGGACACCGGGGAGCTGTTTTTT.

V gene TRBV28 combines with J gene TRBJ1-5, with D perhaps TRBD1 (5 bases). The CDR3 extends over 15 amino acids. Trimming cost V 4 bases and J 4 bases, with 14 bases left between them. Germline CDR1 and CDR2: MDHEN and SYDVKM. CDR3 sequence reads: CASSSGHPGNQPQHF. The CDR3 DNA reads as TGTGCCAGCAGTTCTGGACATCCCGGAAATCAGCCCCAGCATTTT.

The J gene is TRBJ1-6, the V gene TRBV3-1 (or the pseudogene TRBV3-2); maybe TRBD1 (5 bases). There are 14 residues in the CDR3. Between the trimmed V and J ends, which lost 0 bases and 6 bases, there was a span of 6 bases. The germline V gene encodes CDR1 LGHDT and CDR2 YNNKEL (reference sequence). CDR3 protein: CASSQEDSNSPLHF. CDR3 nucleotide sequence: TGTGCCAGCAGCCAAGAAGACAGTAATTCACCCCTCCACTTT.

This clone showed up just a few times. The V call is TRBV30, the J call TRBJ1-2; no definite D call. Deletions cut 3 bases from V and 1 base from J, with 6 bases between. The germline gives CDR1 GTSNPN, CDR2 SVGIG (reference sequence). The CDR3 is 12 amino acids. CDR3 residues: CAWSGDNYGYTF. The CDR3 nucleotides read TGTGCCTGGAGCGGGGATAACTATGGCTACACCTTC. Drawing the rest from reference TRBV30 and TRBJ1-2, the complete variable domain is SQTIHQWPATLVQPVGSPLSLECTVEGTSNPNLYWYRQAAGRGLQLLFYSVGIGQISSEVPQNLSASRPQDRQFILSSKKLLLSDSGFYLCAWSGDNYGYTFGSGTRLTVV.

This rearrangement joins TRBV21-1 to TRBJ1-5. TRBV21-1 is a listed pseudogene. The length of the CDR3 is 19 residues. CDR3 region: CASSKAPAGRIDSNQPQHF. The CDR3 DNA reads TGTGCCAGCAGCAAAGCCCCCGCTGGGAGAATTGATAGCAATCAGCCCCAGCATTTT.